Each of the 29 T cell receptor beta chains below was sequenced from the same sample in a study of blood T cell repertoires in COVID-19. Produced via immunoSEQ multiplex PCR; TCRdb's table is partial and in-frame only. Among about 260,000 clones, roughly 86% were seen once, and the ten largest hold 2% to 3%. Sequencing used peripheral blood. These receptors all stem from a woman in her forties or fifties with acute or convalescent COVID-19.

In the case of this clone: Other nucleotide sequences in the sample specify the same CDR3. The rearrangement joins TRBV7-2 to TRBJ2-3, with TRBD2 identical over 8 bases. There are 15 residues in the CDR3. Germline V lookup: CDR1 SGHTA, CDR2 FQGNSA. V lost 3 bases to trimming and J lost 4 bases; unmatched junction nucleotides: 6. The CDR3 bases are TGTGCCAGCAGCTTTCTGGCGGGAGGCTCAGATACGCAGTATTTT. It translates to CASSFLAGGSDTQYF.

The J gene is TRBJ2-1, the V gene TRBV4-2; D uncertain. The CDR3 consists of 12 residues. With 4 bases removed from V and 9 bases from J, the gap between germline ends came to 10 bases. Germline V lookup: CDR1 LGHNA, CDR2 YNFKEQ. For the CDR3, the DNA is TGTGCCAGCAGCCCGAGCGCTGGTGAGCAGTTCTTC. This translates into CASSPSAGEQFF.

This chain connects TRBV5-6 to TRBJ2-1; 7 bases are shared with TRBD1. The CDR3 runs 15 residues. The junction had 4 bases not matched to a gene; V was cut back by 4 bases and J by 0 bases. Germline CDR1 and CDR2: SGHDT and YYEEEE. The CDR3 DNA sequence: TGTGCCAGCAGCGGGGGACAGAGCTCCTACAATGAGCAGTTCTTC. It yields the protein CASSGGQSSYNEQFF.

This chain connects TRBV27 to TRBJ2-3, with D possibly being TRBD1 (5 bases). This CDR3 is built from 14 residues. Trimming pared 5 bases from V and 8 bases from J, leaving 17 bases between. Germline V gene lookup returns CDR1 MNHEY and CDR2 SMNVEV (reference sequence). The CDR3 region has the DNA TGTGCCAGCAGTCTTAAGAGACAGTTTTCTACGCAGTATTTT. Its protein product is CASSLKRQFSTQYF.

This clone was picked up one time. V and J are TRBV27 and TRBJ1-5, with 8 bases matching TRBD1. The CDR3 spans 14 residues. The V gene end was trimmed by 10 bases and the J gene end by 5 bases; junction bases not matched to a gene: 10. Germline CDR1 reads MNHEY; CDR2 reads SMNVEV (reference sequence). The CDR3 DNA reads TGTGCCACCCGAGGGGGACAGGTGGATCAGCCCCAGCATTTT. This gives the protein CATRGGQVDQPQHF.

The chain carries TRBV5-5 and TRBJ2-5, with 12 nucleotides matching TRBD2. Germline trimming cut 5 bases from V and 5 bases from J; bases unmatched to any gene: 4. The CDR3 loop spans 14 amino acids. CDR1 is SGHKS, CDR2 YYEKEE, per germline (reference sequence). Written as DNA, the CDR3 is TGTGCCAGCAGGACGACTAGCGGGAGTGAGACCCAGTACTTC. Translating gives CASRTTSGSETQYF.

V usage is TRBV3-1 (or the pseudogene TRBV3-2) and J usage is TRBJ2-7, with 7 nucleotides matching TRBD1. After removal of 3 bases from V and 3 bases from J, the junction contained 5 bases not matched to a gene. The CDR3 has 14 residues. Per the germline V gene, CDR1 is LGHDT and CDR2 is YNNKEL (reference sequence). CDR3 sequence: CASSHIGTDYEQYF. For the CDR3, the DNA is TGTGCCAGCAGCCATATTGGGACAGACTACGAGCAGTACTTC.

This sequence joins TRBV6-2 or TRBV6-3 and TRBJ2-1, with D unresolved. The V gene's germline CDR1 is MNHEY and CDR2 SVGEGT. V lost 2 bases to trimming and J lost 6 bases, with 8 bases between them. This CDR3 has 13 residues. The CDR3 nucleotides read TGTGCCAGCAGTTACGTGGGCCTCAATGAGCAGTTCTTC. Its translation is CASSYVGLNEQFF.

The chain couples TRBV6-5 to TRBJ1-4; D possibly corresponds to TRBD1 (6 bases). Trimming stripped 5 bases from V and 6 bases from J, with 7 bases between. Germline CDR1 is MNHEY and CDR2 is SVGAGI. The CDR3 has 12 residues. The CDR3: CASSTGYEKLFF. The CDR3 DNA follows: TGTGCCAGCAGTACAGGGTATGAAAAACTGTTTTTT.

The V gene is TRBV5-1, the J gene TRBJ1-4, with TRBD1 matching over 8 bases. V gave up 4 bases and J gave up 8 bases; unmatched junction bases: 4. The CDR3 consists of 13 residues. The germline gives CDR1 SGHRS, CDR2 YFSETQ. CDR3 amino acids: CASSPRQGEKLFF. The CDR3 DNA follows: TGCGCCAGCAGCCCCCGACAGGGGGAAAAACTGTTTTTT.

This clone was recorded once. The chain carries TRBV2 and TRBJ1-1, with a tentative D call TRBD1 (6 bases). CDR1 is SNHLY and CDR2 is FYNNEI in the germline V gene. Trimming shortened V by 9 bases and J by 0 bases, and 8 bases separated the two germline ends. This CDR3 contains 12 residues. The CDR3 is CASHRVNTEAFF. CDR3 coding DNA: TGTGCCAGTCACAGGGTGAACACTGAAGCTTTCTTT. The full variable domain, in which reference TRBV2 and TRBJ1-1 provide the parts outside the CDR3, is EPEVTQTPSHQVTQMGQEVILRCVPISNHLYFYWYRQILGQKVEFLVSFYNNEISEKSEIFDDQFSVERPDGSNFTLKIRSTKLEDSAMYFCASHRVNTEAFFGQGTRLTVV.

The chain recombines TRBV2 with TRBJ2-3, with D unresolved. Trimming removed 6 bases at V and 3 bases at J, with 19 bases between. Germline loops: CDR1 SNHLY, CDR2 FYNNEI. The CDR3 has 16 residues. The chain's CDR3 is CASSAAPSPVTDTQYF. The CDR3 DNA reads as TGTGCCAGCAGCGCGGCGCCTTCACCCGTTACAGATACGCAGTATTTT.

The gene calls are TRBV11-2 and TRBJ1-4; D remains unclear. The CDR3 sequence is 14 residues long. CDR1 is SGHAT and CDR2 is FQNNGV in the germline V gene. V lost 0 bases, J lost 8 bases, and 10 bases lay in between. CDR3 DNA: TGTGCCAGCAGCTTAGATCATAGGAGAGAAAAACTGTTTTTT. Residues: CASSLDHRREKLFF.

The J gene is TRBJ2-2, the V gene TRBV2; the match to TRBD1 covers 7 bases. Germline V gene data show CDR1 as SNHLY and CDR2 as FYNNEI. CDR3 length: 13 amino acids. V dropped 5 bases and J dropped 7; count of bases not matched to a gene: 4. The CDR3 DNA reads TGTGCCAGCAGTTACAGGGGTATCGGGGAGCTGTTTTTT. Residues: CASSYRGIGELFF.

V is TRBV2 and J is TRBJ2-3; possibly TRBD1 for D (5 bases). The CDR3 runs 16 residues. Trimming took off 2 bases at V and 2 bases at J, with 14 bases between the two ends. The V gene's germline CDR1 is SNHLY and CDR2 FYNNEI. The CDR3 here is CASSERFRDNTDTQYF. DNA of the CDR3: TGTGCCAGCAGTGAAAGGTTCAGGGATAACACAGATACGCAGTATTTT.

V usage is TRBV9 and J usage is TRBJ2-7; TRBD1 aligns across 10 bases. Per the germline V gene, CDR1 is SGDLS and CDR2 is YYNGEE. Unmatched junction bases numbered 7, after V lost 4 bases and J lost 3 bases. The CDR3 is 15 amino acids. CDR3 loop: CASSSGQGEYYEQYF. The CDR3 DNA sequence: TGTGCCAGCAGCAGCGGACAGGGGGAATACTACGAGCAGTACTTC.

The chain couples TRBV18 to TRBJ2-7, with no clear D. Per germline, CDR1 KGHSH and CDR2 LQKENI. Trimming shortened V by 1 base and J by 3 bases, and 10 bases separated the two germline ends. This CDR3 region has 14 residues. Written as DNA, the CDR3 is TGTGCCAGCTCACCACTTGACGGAGACTACGAGCAGTACTTC. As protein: CASSPLDGDYEQYF.

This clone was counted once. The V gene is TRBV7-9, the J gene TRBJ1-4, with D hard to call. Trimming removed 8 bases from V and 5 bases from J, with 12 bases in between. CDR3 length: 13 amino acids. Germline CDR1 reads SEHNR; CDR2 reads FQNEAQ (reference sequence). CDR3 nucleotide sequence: TGTGCCAGCCAAGCCACGCGAAATGAAAAACTGTTTTTT. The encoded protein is CASQATRNEKLFF. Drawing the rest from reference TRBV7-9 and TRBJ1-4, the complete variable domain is DTGVSQNPRHKITKRGQNVTFRCDPISEHNRLYWYRQTLGQGPEFLTYFQNEAQLEKSRLLSDRFSAERPKGSFSTLEIQRTEQGDSAMYLCASQATRNEKLFFGSGTQLSVL.

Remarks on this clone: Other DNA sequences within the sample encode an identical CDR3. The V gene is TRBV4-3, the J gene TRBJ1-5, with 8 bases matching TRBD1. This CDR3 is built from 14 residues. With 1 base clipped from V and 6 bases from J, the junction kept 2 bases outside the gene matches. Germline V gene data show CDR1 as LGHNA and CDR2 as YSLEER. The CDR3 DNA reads TGCGCCAGCAGCCAAGCACAGGGGGGTCAGCCCCAGCATTTT. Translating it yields CASSQAQGGQPQHF.

The CDR3 bases are TGTGCCAGCACCCGGGGGGACACTGAAGCTTTCTTT. As protein: CASTRGDTEAFF. The chain employs TRBV6-5 and TRBJ1-1, with D tentatively TRBD1 (5 bases). Germline loops: CDR1 MNHEY, CDR2 SVGAGI. Trimming shortened V by 7 bases and J by 3 bases, and 9 bases separated the two germline ends. The CDR3 is 12 residues long.

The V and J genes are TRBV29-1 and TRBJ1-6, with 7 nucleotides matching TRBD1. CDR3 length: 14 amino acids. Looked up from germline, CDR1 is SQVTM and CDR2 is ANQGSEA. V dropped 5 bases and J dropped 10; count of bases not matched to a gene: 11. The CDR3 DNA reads TGCAGCGTTCACCTAGGGGGCACTGGCTCACCCCTCCACTTT. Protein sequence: CSVHLGGTGSPLHF.

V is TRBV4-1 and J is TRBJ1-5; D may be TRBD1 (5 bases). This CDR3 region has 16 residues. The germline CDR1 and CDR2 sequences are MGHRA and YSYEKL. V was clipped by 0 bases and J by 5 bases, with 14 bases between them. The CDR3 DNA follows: TGCGCCAGCAGCCAAGAATCGACAGCGACCTATCAGCCCCAGCATTTT. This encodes CASSQESTATYQPQHF.

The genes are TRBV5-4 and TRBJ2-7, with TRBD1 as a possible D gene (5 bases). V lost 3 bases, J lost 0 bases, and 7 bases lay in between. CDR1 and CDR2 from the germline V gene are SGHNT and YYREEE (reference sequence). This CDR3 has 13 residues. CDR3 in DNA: TGTGCCAGCAGCTCCAGGGACTCCTACGAGCAGTACTTC. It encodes CASSSRDSYEQYF.

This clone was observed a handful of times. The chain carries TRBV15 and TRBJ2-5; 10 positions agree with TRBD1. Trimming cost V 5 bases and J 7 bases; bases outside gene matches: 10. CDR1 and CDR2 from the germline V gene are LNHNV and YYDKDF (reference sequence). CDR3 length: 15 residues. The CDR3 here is CATSRGQGTFGTQYF. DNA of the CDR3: TGTGCCACCAGCCGGGGACAGGGGACCTTCGGGACCCAGTACTTC.

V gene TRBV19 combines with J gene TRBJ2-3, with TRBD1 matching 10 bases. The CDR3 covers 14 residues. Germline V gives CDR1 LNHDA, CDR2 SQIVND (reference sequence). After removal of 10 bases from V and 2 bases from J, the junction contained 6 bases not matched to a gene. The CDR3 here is CATDRGPNTDTQYF. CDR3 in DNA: TGTGCCACTGACAGGGGGCCGAACACAGATACGCAGTATTTT.

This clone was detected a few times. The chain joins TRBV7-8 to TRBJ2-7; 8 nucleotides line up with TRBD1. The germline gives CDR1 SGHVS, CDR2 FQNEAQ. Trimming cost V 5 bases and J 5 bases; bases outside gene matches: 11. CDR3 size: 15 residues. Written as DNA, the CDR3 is TGTGCCAGCAGCCCGGACAGGGCGTCTTTCCACGAGCAGTACTTC. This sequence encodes CASSPDRASFHEQYF.

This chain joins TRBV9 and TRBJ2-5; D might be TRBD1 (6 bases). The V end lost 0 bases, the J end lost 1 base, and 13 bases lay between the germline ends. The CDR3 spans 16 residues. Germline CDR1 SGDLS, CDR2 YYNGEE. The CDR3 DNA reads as TGTGCCAGCAGCGTAGGGGGGCAGCCCTCCCAAGAGACCCAGTACTTC. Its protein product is CASSVGGQPSQETQYF. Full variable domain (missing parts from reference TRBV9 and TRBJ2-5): DSGVTQTPKHLITATGQRVTLRCSPRSGDLSVYWYQQSLDQGLQFLIQYYNGEERAKGNILERFSAQQFPDLHSELNLSSLELGDSALYFCASSVGGQPSQETQYFGPGTRLLVL.

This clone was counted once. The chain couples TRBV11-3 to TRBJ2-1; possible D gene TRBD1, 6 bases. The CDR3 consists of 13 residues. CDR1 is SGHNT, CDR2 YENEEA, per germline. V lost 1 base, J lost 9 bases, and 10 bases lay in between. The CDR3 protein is CASSLVGAGEQFF. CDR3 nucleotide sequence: TGTGCCAGCAGCTTAGTGGGGGCAGGTGAGCAGTTCTTC.

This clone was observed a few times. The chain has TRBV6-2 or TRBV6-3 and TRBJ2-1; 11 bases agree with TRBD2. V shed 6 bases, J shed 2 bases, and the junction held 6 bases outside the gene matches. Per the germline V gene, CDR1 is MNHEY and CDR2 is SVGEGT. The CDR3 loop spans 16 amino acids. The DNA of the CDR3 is TGTGCCAGCAGCCCTAGCGGGAGGCGAGCCTACAATGAGCAGTTCTTC. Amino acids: CASSPSGRRAYNEQFF.